These T cell receptor beta chains were read from a single sample in a study of T cell responses to AZD1222 COVID-19 vaccine. Only in-frame clones appear in the TCRdb table, and some are missing; sequencing was by immunoSEQ multiplex PCR. The sample yields 130,000 to 150,000 clones, approximately 88% seen once. The sequences come from peripheral blood, collected on day 0 of AZD1222 vaccination. The receptors come from an adult in good health. CDR3s include the opening cysteine and the closing phenylalanine or tryptophan. A D gene is named only where the DNA matches it firmly. Rows may omit the clone size; those that give it use once, few, many or a size class.

D gene	CDR3 length	V gene	J gene	clone size	CDR3 DNA	CDR3 protein
.	15	TRBV10-2	TRBJ1-3	.	TGCGCCAGCGGAAACAGCCTTGCTCTCGGAAACACCATATATTTT	CASGNSLALGNTIYF
.	15	TRBV6-5	TRBJ1-1	.	TGTGCCAGCAGTTCTGGGGGGGCTAAGAACACTGAAGCTTTCTTT	CASSSGGAKNTEAFF
.	13	TRBV2	TRBJ2-7	.	TGTGCCAGCATGAGGGGGGATTACTACGAGCAGTACTTC	CASMRGDYYEQYF
TRBD1	15	TRBV19	TRBJ2-7	.	TGTGCCAGTAGTAGCTCACAGGGGTGGGACGGCGAGCAGTACTTC	CASSSSQGWDGEQYF
.	16	TRBV9	TRBJ1-3	.	TGTGCCAGCAGCGCCACGACAGTTAACTCTGGAAACACCATATATTTT	CASSATTVNSGNTIYF
.	15	TRBV4-3	TRBJ1-2	.	TGCGCCAGCAGCCAAGATGGCCAGGGTAACTATGGCTACACCTTC	CASSQDGQGNYGYTF
.	12	TRBV12-3/TRBV12-4	TRBJ1-4	.	TGTGCCTCCAGGGAGGGGGAAGAAAAACTGTTTTTT	CASREGEEKLFF
.	12	TRBV19	TRBJ2-1	.	TGTGCCAGTAGTATTCTCCAGGGTGAGCAGTTCTTC	CASSILQGEQFF
TRBD1	14	TRBV30	TRBJ1-3	.	TGTGCCTGGAGCAGGGACAGGCTCGGAAACACCATATATTTT	CAWSRDRLGNTIYF
TRBD1	15	TRBV11-2	TRBJ1-1	.	TGTGCCAGCAGCACCTCGACAGGGCATAACACTGAAGCTTTCTTT	CASSTSTGHNTEAFF
.	13	TRBV28	TRBJ2-5	.	TGTGCCAGCAGTTTAGGGGGGCAGGAGACCCAGTACTTC	CASSLGGQETQYF
.	16	TRBV4-2	TRBJ1-5	.	TGTGCCAGCAGCCAATCGACGGGGTATAGCAATCAGCCCCAGCATTTT	CASSQSTGYSNQPQHF
TRBD1	14	TRBV9	TRBJ1-2	.	TGTGCCAGCAGCCAAAGGACAGGGGGCGATGGCTACACCTTC	CASSQRTGGDGYTF
TRBD1	14	TRBV2	TRBJ1-5	.	TGTGCCAGCAGCGCCGGACAGGGGAATCAGCCCCAGCATTTT	CASSAGQGNQPQHF
TRBD1	13	TRBV5-6	TRBJ1-2	.	TGTGCCAGCAGAGGGACAGACTTCTATGGCTACACCTTC	CASRGTDFYGYTF
TRBD1	13	TRBV2	TRBJ2-7	few	TGTGCCAACCTGGGACAGGGGGCCACAAATCCGGACTTC	CANLGQGATNPDF
.	15	TRBV24-1	TRBJ2-7	few	TGTGCCACCAGTGATTCAGACAGGATCTCCTACGAGCAGTACTTC	CATSDSDRISYEQYF
.	13	TRBV2	TRBJ1-6	few	TGTGCCAGCAGGACGGACTATAATTCACCCCTCCACTTT	CASRTDYNSPLHF
.	17	TRBV28	TRBJ1-1	.	TGTGCCAGCAGTTTACTCGGACGAGGGAGGATGAACACTGAAGCTTTCTTT	CASSLLGRGRMNTEAFF
TRBD1	21	TRBV4-3	TRBJ2-2	once	TGCGCCAGCAGCCATCTCATCCCGACCTATACAGGGGGCTTGGACACCGGGGAGCTGTTTTTT	CASSHLIPTYTGGLDTGELFF
.	16	TRBV7-3	TRBJ1-2	few	TGTGCCAGCAGCTTGACCCCTCAGGGGCTAAACTATGGCTACACCTTC	CASSLTPQGLNYGYTF
.	11	TRBV20-1	TRBJ2-5	.	TGCAGTGCAGTAGGGCCAGAGACCCAGTACTTC	CSAVGPETQYF
.	13	TRBV30	TRBJ1-3	few	TGTGCCTGGAGTTTCCACGGGGGAAACACCATATATTTT	CAWSFHGGNTIYF
TRBD1	14	TRBV18	TRBJ2-2	once	TGTGCCAGCTGCATAAACAGGGGCACCGGGGAGCTGTTTTTT	CASCINRGTGELFF
.	11	TRBV2	TRBJ2-1	.	TGTGCCAGCAAACCATACAATGAGCAGTTCTTC	CASKPYNEQFF
TRBD1	19	TRBV5-1	TRBJ1-2	.	TGCGCCAGCAGCTCGTTCGGGACAGCGATCTTTCAGTCTAACTATGGCTACACCTTC	CASSSFGTAIFQSNYGYTF
.	18	TRBV6-6	TRBJ1-1	.	TGTGCCAGCAGTCCCCGAGGGGGGACGGCAAGAAGGAACACTGAAGCTTTCTTT	CASSPRGGTARRNTEAFF
.	14	TRBV5-1	TRBJ1-2	.	TGCGCCAGCAGCCCTAAGGACGGAGACTATGGCTACACCTTC	CASSPKDGDYGYTF
TRBD1	13	TRBV6-4	TRBJ1-1	.	TGTGCCAGCAGTGAACTACAGGGGACTGAAGCTTTCTTT	CASSELQGTEAFF
TRBD2	16	TRBV11-1	TRBJ2-3	few	TGTGCCAGCAGCTCCGGGCTAGCGGGTGAAACAGATACGCAGTATTTT	CASSSGLAGETDTQYF
TRBD1	15	TRBV9	TRBJ1-4	.	TGTGCCAGCAGCGCCGGGACAGGGGGCTTCGAAAAACTGTTTTTT	CASSAGTGGFEKLFF
.	15	TRBV6-2/TRBV6-3	TRBJ1-1	.	TGTGCCAGCACCCCCCACCAACAGGGCTACACTGAAGCTTTCTTT	CASTPHQQGYTEAFF
.	13	TRBV9	TRBJ1-2	.	TGTGCCAGCAGCGTACAGACAGTAGGAGGCTACACCTTC	CASSVQTVGGYTF
.	14	TRBV30	TRBJ1-6	.	TGTGCCTGGTCAACAAACACCGGTAATTCACCCCTCCACTTT	CAWSTNTGNSPLHF
TRBD2	15	TRBV6-4	TRBJ2-2	.	TGTGCCAGCAGCAAACTAGCGGGGGACACCGGGGAGCTGTTTTTT	CASSKLAGDTGELFF
.	12	TRBV27	TRBJ1-2	.	TGTGCCAGCAAAAGGGCAGGGTACGGCTACACCTTC	CASKRAGYGYTF
.	14	TRBV18	TRBJ1-2	.	TGTGCCAGCTCACCCGGTAGATTTAACTATGGCTACACCTTC	CASSPGRFNYGYTF
.	13	TRBV3-1/TRBV3-2	TRBJ1-2	once	TGTGCCAGCAGCCCCGGGCTCAACTTAGGCTACACCTTC	CASSPGLNLGYTF
TRBD2	16	TRBV15	TRBJ2-1	.	TGTGCCACCAGCAGAGCCAGCGGGGGGGCAGGCAATGAGCAGTTCTTC	CATSRASGGAGNEQFF
.	14	TRBV9	TRBJ1-1	.	TGTGCCAGCAGCGTAGACGACATGAACACTGAAGCTTTCTTT	CASSVDDMNTEAFF
.	15	TRBV2	TRBJ1-1	.	TGTGCCAGCAGTGTTGGCGGCCCTCCGAACACTGAAGCTTTCTTT	CASSVGGPPNTEAFF
.	16	TRBV9	TRBJ1-2	.	TGTGCCAGCAGCCGACCCTCCCGGGGGGGGGACTATGGCTACACCTTC	CASSRPSRGGDYGYTF
TRBD2	15	TRBV11-3	TRBJ2-3	.	TGTGCCAGCAGCTACGGACTAGCAAGCACAGATACGCAGTATTTT	CASSYGLASTDTQYF
.	16	TRBV27	TRBJ1-6	.	TGTGCCAGCAGTTCCCTAGGAGGGGCTTATAATTCACCCCTCCACTTT	CASSSLGGAYNSPLHF
.	16	TRBV4-1	TRBJ1-2	.	TGCGCCAGCAGCCAAGATGCGAGCCCACCCCCCTATGGCTACACCTTC	CASSQDASPPPYGYTF
.	12	TRBV6-5	TRBJ2-1	.	TGTGCCAGCACCCCTAGGGGCGATGAGCAGTTCTTC	CASTPRGDEQFF